This is a list of T cell receptor beta chains from one sample in a study of blood T cells in healthy people across ages. TCRdb re-derived calls from the 5' RACE reads in MiXCR, one entry per CDR3 protein. The sample contains fewer than 600,000 distinct CDR3 sequences, around a quarter of which appear only once. The same sample was also used in a study of T cells of mothers and their children.

The source material was blood. The receptors come from a boy aged 2 to 10 in good health. CDR3s include the opening cysteine and the closing phenylalanine or tryptophan. Each record gives: J gene, CDR3 length, clone size, D gene, V gene, CDR3 protein, CDR3 DNA. A D gene is named only where the DNA matches it firmly. The size field is filled for only some rows; it gives once, few, many or a size class.

>TRBJ2-1|11|few|.|TRBV5-1
CASSLVSEQFF
TGCGCCAGCAGCTTGGTTAGTGAGCAGTTCTTC
>TRBJ1-2|13|few|.|TRBV5-1
CASSLVGGEGYTF
TGCGCCAGCAGCTTGGTGGGCGGAGAGGGCTACACCTTC
>TRBJ2-5|14|.|TRBD2|TRBV4-2
CASSQAAGRETQYF
TGTGCCAGCAGCCAAGCAGCGGGGAGGGAGACCCAGTACTTC
>TRBJ2-5|14|.|.|TRBV11-2
CASSFRARGDTQYF
TGTGCCAGCAGCTTTCGGGCCAGAGGGGATACCCAGTACTTC
>TRBJ2-3|15|few|.|TRBV5-6
CASSLSSSSTDTQYF
TGTGCCAGCAGCTTGTCCTCATCTAGCACAGATACGCAGTATTTT
>TRBJ1-4|13|.|.|TRBV7-6
CASSFREGEKLFF
TGTGCCAGCAGCTTCAGGGAGGGGGAAAAACTGTTTTTT
>TRBJ1-2|16|.|TRBD1|TRBV5-1
CASSSGQGAFDYGYTF
TGCGCCAGCAGCTCCGGACAGGGGGCATTCGACTATGGCTACACCTTC
>TRBJ2-2|13|.|.|TRBV7-2
CASSLESFGELFF
TGTGCCAGCAGCTTAGAAAGTTTCGGGGAGCTGTTTTTT
>TRBJ2-1|16|.|TRBD2|TRBV7-3
CASSLKGGREYNEQFF
TGTGCCAGCAGCTTAAAGGGCGGGAGGGAATACAATGAGCAGTTCTTC
>TRBJ2-5|13|.|.|TRBV2
CASSEDRVGTQYF
TGTGCCAGCAGTGAAGATAGGGTAGGGACCCAGTACTTC
>TRBJ2-3|15|.|.|TRBV7-6
CASSLVGASTDTQYF
TGTGCCAGCAGCTTAGTCGGGGCTAGCACAGATACGCAGTATTTT
>TRBJ2-5|14|.|.|TRBV10-1
CASSESSQRETQYF
TGCGCCAGCAGTGAGTCGAGCCAGAGGGAGACCCAGTACTTC
>TRBJ2-2|15|few|TRBD2|TRBV7-9
CASRSTSGRTGELFF
TGTGCCAGCAGAAGCACTAGCGGGAGGACCGGGGAGCTGTTTTTT
>TRBJ2-1|13|.|TRBD2|TRBV3-1
CASRRTSANEQFF
TGTGCCAGCAGGCGTACTAGCGCCAATGAGCAGTTCTTC
>TRBJ2-6|16|few|.|TRBV4-3
CASSQESVRGANVLTF
TGCGCCAGCAGCCAAGAAAGCGTGAGAGGGGCCAACGTCCTGACTTTC
>TRBJ2-5|11|.|.|TRBV29-1
CSVDRVETQYF
TGCAGCGTTGACCGCGTGGAGACCCAGTACTTC
>TRBJ2-7|13|.|.|TRBV30
CACRRVASYEQYF
TGTGCCTGTCGCAGGGTCGCCTCCTACGAGCAGTACTTC
>TRBJ2-7|15|few|TRBD1|TRBV28
CASSFGGQVAYEQYF
TGTGCCAGCAGTTTCGGGGGACAGGTCGCCTACGAGCAGTACTTC
>TRBJ2-1|13|.|.|TRBV5-1
CASSLALVDEQFF
TGCGCCAGCAGCTTGGCACTAGTAGATGAGCAGTTCTTC
>TRBJ2-4|14|.|TRBD2|TRBV4-1
CASSQSSGTSASYF
TGCGCCAGCAGCCAGTCCTCCGGGACTAGCGCTTCCTACTTC
>TRBJ2-3|12|.|.|TRBV20-1
CSARRGADTQYF
TGCAGTGCTAGAAGGGGGGCAGATACGCAGTATTTT
>TRBJ1-1|15|few|.|TRBV5-1
CASSSRGDSNTEAFF
TGCGCCAGCAGCTCCCGGGGGGATTCGAACACTGAAGCTTTCTTT
>TRBJ1-5|16|few|TRBD1|TRBV15
CATSRVRGGASQPQHF
TGTGCCACCAGCAGAGTAAGAGGGGGCGCCAGTCAGCCCCAGCATTTT
>TRBJ2-1|13|.|.|TRBV20-1
CSSRHRVINEQFF
TGCAGTAGTCGCCACAGGGTGATCAATGAGCAGTTCTTC
>TRBJ1-2|13|.|.|TRBV20-1
CSALNHKAGGYTF
TGCAGTGCCCTAAATCACAAAGCGGGGGGCTACACCTTC
>TRBJ1-2|12|.|.|TRBV7-2
CASSPPLMGYTF
TGTGCCAGCAGCCCGCCCCTAATGGGCTACACCTTC
>TRBJ1-1|15|.|.|TRBV5-1
CASSLEAGVGTEAFF
TGCGCCAGCAGCTTGGAGGCAGGGGTGGGCACTGAAGCTTTCTTT
>TRBJ1-2|17|.|TRBD1|TRBV5-1
CASSSMAWTGGSYGYTF
TGCGCCAGCAGCTCCATGGCCTGGACAGGGGGGTCCTATGGCTACACCTTC
>TRBJ1-3|14|few|.|TRBV6-6
CASSGQSSGNAIYF
TGTGCCAGCAGTGGACAGTCCTCTGGAAACGCCATATATTTT
>TRBJ1-1|12|few|TRBD1|TRBV6-5
CASIDRDTEAFF
TGTGCCAGCATTGACAGGGACACTGAAGCTTTCTTT
>TRBJ2-5|13|.|TRBD1|TRBV6-6
CASRRGQGMGQYF
TGTGCCAGCAGGCGGGGACAGGGCATGGGGCAGTACTTC
>TRBJ2-7|18|.|TRBD2|TRBV6-2/TRBV6-3
CASASGTSGTRALHEQYF
TGTGCCAGCGCATCCGGGACTAGCGGGACTAGGGCCCTCCACGAGCAGTACTTC
>TRBJ2-7|12|.|.|TRBV7-9
CASSREAYEQYF
TGTGCCAGCAGCAGGGAGGCCTACGAGCAGTACTTC
>TRBJ2-7|16|few|TRBD2|TRBV15
CATSPGTSAVSYEQYF
TGTGCCACCAGCCCAGGGACTAGCGCCGTCTCCTACGAGCAGTACTTC
>TRBJ1-4|16|.|.|TRBV25-1
CASSPRRTLDNEKLFF
TGTGCCAGCAGCCCAAGGAGAACATTAGACAATGAAAAACTGTTTTTT
>TRBJ1-2|14|few|TRBD1|TRBV25-1
CASTGGGVLYGYTF
TGTGCCAGCACAGGGGGAGGAGTTCTCTATGGCTACACCTTC
>TRBJ2-7|14|.|.|TRBV2
CASHTAIVSYEQYF
TGTGCCAGCCATACAGCAATCGTCTCCTACGAGCAGTACTTC
>TRBJ1-2|10|.|.|TRBV7-9
CASSLDGYTF
TGTGCCAGCAGCCTCGATGGCTACACCTTC
>TRBJ1-1|12|.|.|TRBV7-9
CASSLEQTEAFF
TGTGCCAGCAGCTTAGAGCAGACTGAAGCTTTCTTT
>TRBJ2-5|15|.|.|TRBV2
CASSEALGHQETQYF
TGTGCCAGCAGTGAAGCGCTTGGGCACCAAGAGACCCAGTACTTC
>TRBJ1-2|16|.|.|TRBV25-1
CASSTGIGLVHSGYTF
TGTGCCAGCAGCACGGGGATTGGATTAGTACATAGTGGCTACACCTTC
>TRBJ1-2|14|few|.|TRBV5-1
CASSLGPSGSGYTF
TGCGCCAGCAGCTTGGGGCCCTCGGGGAGTGGCTACACCTTC
>TRBJ1-6|15|few|.|TRBV7-2
CASSSLGPDNSPLHF
TGTGCCAGCAGTAGCCTCGGGCCTGATAATTCACCCCTCCACTTT
>TRBJ1-1|14|.|.|TRBV9
CASSVTALNTEAFF
TGTGCCAGCAGCGTAACAGCCCTGAACACTGAAGCTTTCTTT
>TRBJ2-7|13|few|TRBD2|TRBV2
CASATGGGYEQYF
TGTGCCAGCGCTACCGGGGGGGGTTACGAGCAGTACTTC
>TRBJ2-5|16|.|.|TRBV7-9
CASSFRAGVFQETQYF
TGTGCCAGCAGCTTTAGGGCAGGGGTTTTCCAAGAGACCCAGTACTTC
>TRBJ2-1|17|.|TRBD1|TRBV27
CASSLSIFGTDPNEQFF
TGTGCCAGCAGTTTATCGATCTTCGGGACAGACCCCAATGAGCAGTTCTTC
>TRBJ1-1|13|.|.|TRBV5-1
CASSRREHTEAFF
TGCGCCAGCAGCCGAAGGGAACACACTGAAGCTTTCTTT